These T cell receptor beta chains were read from a single sample in a study of Tregs in tolerant kidney transplant recipients. Only in-frame clones appear in the TCRdb table, and some are missing; sequencing was by immunoSEQ multiplex PCR. Of some 110,000 clones listed, almost 95% are singletons. Sample: CD4+ T cells from blood. The receptors were gathered from a human donor in good health. Both conserved end residues are part of each CDR3. D genes are given only for firm matches.

j_call	v_call	d_call	cdr3_aa	cdr3_nt
TRBJ1-1	TRBV2	.	CASSSGETEAFF	TGTGCCAGCTCCTCGGGCGAGACTGAAGCTTTCTTT
TRBJ2-1	TRBV11-2	TRBD2	CASSLEASGRWNSYNEQFF	TGTGCCAGCAGCTTAGAGGCTAGCGGGAGGTGGAACTCCTACAATGAGCAGTTCTTC
TRBJ2-7	TRBV7-4	.	CASTTKGIRREQYF	TGTGCCAGCACTACGAAGGGGATCAGGCGCGAGCAGTACTTC
TRBJ1-6	TRBV7-9	.	CASSLLEVANSPLHF	TGTGCCAGCAGCTTATTAGAGGTAGCGAATTCACCCCTCCACTTT
TRBJ1-2	TRBV30	.	CAWSGGGPRYGYTF	TGTGCCTGGAGTGGAGGCGGACCCCGTTATGGCTACACCTTC
TRBJ2-3	TRBV18	TRBD2	CASSPTGPKRESADTQYF	TGTGCCAGCTCACCAACAGGGCCCAAGCGGGAGTCGGCAGATACGCAGTATTTT
TRBJ2-5	TRBV5-1	TRBD2	CASSFPGTTYGETQYF	TGCGCCAGCAGCTTCCCTGGGACTACCTACGGGGAGACCCAGTACTTC
TRBJ2-1	TRBV5-1	.	CASSLGLTGNEQFF	TGCGCCAGCAGCTTAGGACTTACGGGCAATGAGCAGTTCTTC
TRBJ2-2	TRBV7-3	TRBD1	CASSLPGQVNTGELFF	TGTGCCAGCAGCCTACCCGGACAGGTGAACACCGGGGAGCTGTTTTTT
TRBJ2-1	TRBV7-8	TRBD1	CASSSHLGGPYNEQFF	TGTGCCAGCAGCTCCCACCTAGGGGGCCCCTACAATGAGCAGTTCTTC
TRBJ1-3	TRBV12-5	TRBD1	CASGLWTGSGNTIYF	TGTGCTAGTGGTCTATGGACAGGGTCTGGAAACACCATATATTTT
TRBJ1-2	TRBV9	.	CASSVAYPRESGYTF	TGTGCCAGCAGCGTAGCGTACCCCCGCGAGAGCGGCTACACCTTC
TRBJ2-6	TRBV10-3	TRBD1	CAISQGAQGANVLTF	TGTGCCATCTCTCAGGGGGCGCAAGGGGCCAACGTCCTGACTTTC
TRBJ1-2	TRBV7-9	TRBD1	CASRPGQGGNYGYTF	TGTGCCAGCAGACCCGGGCAGGGGGGAAACTATGGCTACACCTTC
TRBJ1-6	TRBV5-1	.	CASSDADSPLHF	TGCGCCAGCAGTGACGCCGATTCACCCCTCCACTTT
TRBJ1-1	TRBV6-1	.	CASIPSGTPNTEAFF	TGTGCCAGCATACCCTCCGGGACACCGAACACTGAAGCTTTCTTT
TRBJ2-3	TRBV12-5	TRBD2	CASGLGTSPDTQYF	TGTGCTAGTGGTTTGGGGACTAGTCCCGATACGCAGTATTTT
TRBJ2-7	TRBV6-5	.	CASTKTLAVEQYF	TGTGCCAGCACCAAAACACTAGCAGTCGAGCAGTACTTC
TRBJ2-7	TRBV6-5	.	CASSYGDGSYEQYF	TGTGCCAGCAGTTACGGGGACGGAAGTTACGAGCAGTACTTC
TRBJ2-1	TRBV5-1	TRBD2	CASSSAGTSGNNEQFF	TGCGCCAGCAGCTCGGCCGGGACTAGCGGGAACAATGAGCAGTTCTTC
TRBJ2-1	TRBV5-5	.	CASSPGGGSSSYNEQFF	TGTGCCAGCAGCCCTGGGGGTGGGTCTAGCTCCTACAATGAGCAGTTCTTC
TRBJ2-5	TRBV20-1	.	CSEGPRGQYF	TGCAGCGAGGGACCCCGTGGGCAGTACTTC
TRBJ2-7	TRBV30	.	CAWSVGWLATYEQYF	TGTGCCTGGAGTGTAGGGTGGCTAGCCACCTACGAGCAGTACTTC